This is a list of T cell receptor beta chains from one sample in a study of cytomegalovirus exposure and HLA in healthy donors. Libraries were prepared by immunoSEQ multiplex PCR; TCRdb keeps only in-frame clonotypes and omits some of them. The data show roughly 190,000 clones, with over 75% seen just once and 2.5% to 3.5% held by the top ten. The sequenced sample consisted of PBMCs. The receptors come from a female donor in good health and CMV-seronegative. The CDR3 runs from the conserved cysteine through the conserved F or W. A D gene is named only where the DNA matches it firmly. Size values are once, few and many counts, or a class for expanded clones, and some rows have none.

>TRBJ2-1|TRBV28|-|-
TGTGCCAGCAGTTTATCCAGTGGAAAGAGGGTCAATGAGCAGTTCTTC
CASSLSSGKRVNEQFF
>TRBJ2-7|TRBV5-1|TRBD2|-
TGCGCCAGCAGCAGAGATACTAGCGGGGGCTCCTACGAGCAGTACTTC
CASSRDTSGGSYEQYF
>TRBJ1-6|TRBV11-3|-|-
TGTGCCAGCAGCCACAGGACTAATTCACCCCTCCACTTT
CASSHRTNSPLHF
>TRBJ2-1|TRBV4-3|TRBD2|-
TGCGCCAGCAGCCTCCCTTCTAGCGGGGGGCTATACAATGAGCAGTTCTTC
CASSLPSSGGLYNEQFF
>TRBJ1-6|TRBV28|-|-
TGTGCCAGCAGTTTATTAACGGGTGACTCACCCCTCCACTTT
CASSLLTGDSPLHF
>TRBJ1-5|TRBV19|-|-
TGTGCCAGTAGTATAGGGGGCCTAGGGCCCCAGCATTTT
CASSIGGLGPQHF
>TRBJ2-1|TRBV4-1|TRBD1|-
TGCGCCAGCAGCCAAGCCGGGACAGGGAGCTACAATGAGCAGTTCTTC
CASSQAGTGSYNEQFF
>TRBJ1-2|TRBV5-6|TRBD1|few
TGTGCCAGCAGCCCGGGACAGGGGACCTTCTATGGCTACACCTTC
CASSPGQGTFYGYTF
>TRBJ2-6|TRBV19|TRBD1|-
TGTGCCAGTAGATGGGACAGCTCTGGGGCCAACGTCCTGACTTTC
CASRWDSSGANVLTF
>TRBJ1-1|TRBV4-1|-|-
TGCGCCAGCAGCCAAGTCCTTTTGGGGGGGGCGGGTGAAGCTTTCTTT
CASSQVLLGGAGEAFF
>TRBJ2-1|TRBV7-9|TRBD2|few
TGTGCCAGCAGCCGCGGACTAGCGGGAGTGGAGGAGCAGTTCTTC
CASSRGLAGVEEQFF
>TRBJ2-1|TRBV4-2|TRBD2|-
TGTGCCAGCAGCCATCCCGGACTAGCGGGAGTTACCTACAATGAGCAGTTCTTC
CASSHPGLAGVTYNEQFF
>TRBJ2-1|TRBV7-3|TRBD2|-
TGTGCCAGCAGCCCTCAGCGGGAGGGGAATGAGCAGTTCTTC
CASSPQREGNEQFF
>TRBJ2-7|TRBV7-8|TRBD2|-
TGTGCCAGCAGCTTGCCGGGACTAGCGGGGGGGAGCTCCTACGAGCAGTACTTC
CASSLPGLAGGSSYEQYF
>TRBJ2-7|TRBV5-4|TRBD1|-
TGTGCCAGCAGCTTGGCCGGGGGACAGGGGTCCTACGAGCAGTACTTC
CASSLAGGQGSYEQYF
>TRBJ1-5|TRBV27|-|once
TGTGCCAGCAGTTCCCAGGGTCGTCAGCCCCAGCATTTT
CASSSQGRQPQHF
>TRBJ2-7|TRBV11-2|-|few
TGTGCCAGCAGTGCCCTTAGCGGCTCCTCCTACGAGCAGTACTTC
CASSALSGSSYEQYF
>TRBJ2-5|TRBV7-2|-|few
TGTGCCAGCAGCTTAGGCCTAGCCCAAGAGACCCAGTACTTC
CASSLGLAQETQYF
>TRBJ2-7|TRBV15|TRBD2|-
TGTGCCACCAGCCGGGGGGTCAGCTACGAGCAGTACTTC
CATSRGVSYEQYF
>TRBJ1-1|TRBV6-5|TRBD1|-
TGTGCCAGCAGCCTCGGAACAGGGGGAGCTTTCTTT
CASSLGTGGAFF
>TRBJ2-1|TRBV5-4|TRBD1|-
TGTGCCAGCAGCCCCGACAGGGGTTCCTACAATGAGCAGTTCTTC
CASSPDRGSYNEQFF
>TRBJ1-3|TRBV7-6|-|few
TGTGCCAGCAGCTCCACGAGGGGGGGGTCTGGAAACACCATATATTTT
CASSSTRGGSGNTIYF